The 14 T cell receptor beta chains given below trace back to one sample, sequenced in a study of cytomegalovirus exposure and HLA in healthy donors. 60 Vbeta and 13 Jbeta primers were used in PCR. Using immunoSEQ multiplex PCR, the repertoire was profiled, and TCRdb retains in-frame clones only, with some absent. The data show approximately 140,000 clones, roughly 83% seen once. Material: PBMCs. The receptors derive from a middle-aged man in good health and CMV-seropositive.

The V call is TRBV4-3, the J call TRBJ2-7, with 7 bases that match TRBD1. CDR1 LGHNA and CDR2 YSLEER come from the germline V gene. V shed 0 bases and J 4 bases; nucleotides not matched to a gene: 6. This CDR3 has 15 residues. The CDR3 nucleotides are TGCGCCAGCAGCCAAGACCTGACAGGGACGTACGAGCAGTACTTC. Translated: CASSQDLTGTYEQYF.

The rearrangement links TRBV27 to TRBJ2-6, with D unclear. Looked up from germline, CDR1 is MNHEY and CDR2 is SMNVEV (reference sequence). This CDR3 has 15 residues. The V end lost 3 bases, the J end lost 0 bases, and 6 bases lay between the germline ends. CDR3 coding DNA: TGTGCCAGCAGTTTCTACAGCTCTGGGGCCAACGTCCTGACTTTC. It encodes CASSFYSSGANVLTF.

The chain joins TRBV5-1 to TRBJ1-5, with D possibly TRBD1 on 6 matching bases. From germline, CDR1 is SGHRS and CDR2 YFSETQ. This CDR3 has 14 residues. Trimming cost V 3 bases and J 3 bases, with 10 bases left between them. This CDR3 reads CASSSGQPNQPQHF. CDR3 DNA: TGCGCCAGCAGCTCCGGACAGCCCAATCAGCCCCAGCATTTT.

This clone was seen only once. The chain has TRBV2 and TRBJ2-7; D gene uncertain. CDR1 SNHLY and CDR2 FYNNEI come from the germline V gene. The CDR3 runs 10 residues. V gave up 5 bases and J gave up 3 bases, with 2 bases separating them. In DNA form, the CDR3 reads TGTGCCAGCAGTTACTACGAGCAGTACTTC. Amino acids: CASSYYEQYF.

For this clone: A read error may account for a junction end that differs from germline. The CDR3 loop reads CASKTGTGGARVDF. DNA for the CDR3: TGTGCCAGCAAGACTGGGACAGGGGGGGCGCGAGTGGATTTT. The rearrangement joins TRBV2 to TRBJ1-3, with 11 bases identical to TRBD1. Germline V lookup: CDR1 SNHLY, CDR2 FYNNEI. The CDR3 loop spans 14 amino acids. Together with reference TRBV2 and TRBJ1-3, the CDR3 gives the full variable domain: EPEVTQTPSHQVTQMGQEVILRCVPISNHLYFYWYRQILGQKVEFLVSFYNNEISEKSEIFDDQFSVERPDGSNFTLKIRSTKLEDSAMYFCASKTGTGGARVDFGEGSWLTVV.

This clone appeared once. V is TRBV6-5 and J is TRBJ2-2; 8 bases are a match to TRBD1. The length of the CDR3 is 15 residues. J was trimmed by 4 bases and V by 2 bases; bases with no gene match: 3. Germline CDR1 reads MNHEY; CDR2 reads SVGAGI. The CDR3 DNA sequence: TGTGCCAGCAGTTACCCTACAGGGGGCACCGGGGAGCTGTTTTTT. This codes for CASSYPTGGTGELFF.

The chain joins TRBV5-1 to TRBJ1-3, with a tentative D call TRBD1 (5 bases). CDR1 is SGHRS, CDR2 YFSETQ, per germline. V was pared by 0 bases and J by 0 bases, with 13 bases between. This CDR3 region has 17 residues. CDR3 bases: TGCGCCAGCAGCTTGGATGCAGGGCCGGCCTCTGGAAACACCATATATTTT. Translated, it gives CASSLDAGPASGNTIYF.

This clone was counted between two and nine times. The CDR3 reads CASSYPREGWGTEAFF. The CDR3 nucleotides read TGTGCCAGCAGTTACCCTCGTGAGGGCTGGGGCACTGAAGCTTTCTTT. The V and J genes are TRBV6-6 and TRBJ1-1; unclear D gene. Germline V CDR1 and CDR2: MNHNY, SVGAGI (reference sequence). The CDR3 consists of 16 residues. With 2 bases removed from V and 4 bases from J, the gap between germline ends came to 17 bases.

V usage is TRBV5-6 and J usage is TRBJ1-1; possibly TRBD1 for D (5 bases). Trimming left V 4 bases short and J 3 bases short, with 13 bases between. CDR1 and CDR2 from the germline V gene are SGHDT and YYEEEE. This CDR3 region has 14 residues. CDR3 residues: CASSPGRVYTEAFF. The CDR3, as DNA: TGTGCCAGCAGCCCGGGCAGGGTTTACACTGAAGCTTTCTTT.

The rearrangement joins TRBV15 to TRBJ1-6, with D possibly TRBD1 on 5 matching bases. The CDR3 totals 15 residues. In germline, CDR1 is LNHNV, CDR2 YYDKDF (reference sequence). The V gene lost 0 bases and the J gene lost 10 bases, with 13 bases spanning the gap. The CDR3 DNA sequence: TGTGCCACCAGCAGAGATAGGGGTTATTGGTCACCCCTCCACTTT. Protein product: CATSRDRGYWSPLHF.

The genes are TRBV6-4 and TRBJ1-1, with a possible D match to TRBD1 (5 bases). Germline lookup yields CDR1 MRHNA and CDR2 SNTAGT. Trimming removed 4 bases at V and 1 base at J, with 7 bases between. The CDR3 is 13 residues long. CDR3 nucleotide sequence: TGTGCCAGCAGTGTGGGGCCGAACACTGAAGCTTTCTTT. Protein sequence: CASSVGPNTEAFF.

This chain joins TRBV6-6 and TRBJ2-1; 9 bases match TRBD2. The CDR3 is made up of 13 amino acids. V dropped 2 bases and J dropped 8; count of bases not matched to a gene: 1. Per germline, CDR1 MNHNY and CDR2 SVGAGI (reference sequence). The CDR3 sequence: CASSYAGGDEQFF. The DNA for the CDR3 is TGTGCCAGCAGTTACGCGGGGGGGGATGAGCAGTTCTTC.

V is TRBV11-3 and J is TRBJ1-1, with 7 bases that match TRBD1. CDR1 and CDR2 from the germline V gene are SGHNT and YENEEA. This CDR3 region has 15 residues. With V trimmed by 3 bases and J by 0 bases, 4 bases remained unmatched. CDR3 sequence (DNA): TGTGCCAGCAGCTTTCCGACAGGGTTGAACACTGAAGCTTTCTTT. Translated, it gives CASSFPTGLNTEAFF.

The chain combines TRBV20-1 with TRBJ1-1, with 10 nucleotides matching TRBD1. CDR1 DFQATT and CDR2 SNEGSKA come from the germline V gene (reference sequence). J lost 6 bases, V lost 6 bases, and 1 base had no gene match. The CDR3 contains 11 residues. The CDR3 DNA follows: TGCAGTGCCGGACAGGGGGCTGAAGCTTTCTTT. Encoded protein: CSAGQGAEAFF.